A single sample is the source of the 5 T cell receptor beta chains below, sequenced in a study of CD8 T cells in Susac syndrome. Random hexamers were used to reverse transcribe an amount of roughly 0.45 to 1 ug RNA. A single record per CDR3 protein comes from TCRdb applying MiXCR to the immunoSEQ multiplex PCR reads. There are some 160,000 distinct CDR3 sequences in the sample; 94% occur only once, and around 0.11% lies in the top ten. Sequencing was done on a sample of CD4+ T cells from PBMCs. The receptors were gathered from a human donor with Susac syndrome.

The rearrangement joins TRBV6-4 to TRBJ1-1, with 7 bases fitting TRBD1. CDR1 is MRHNA and CDR2 is SNTAGT in the germline V gene. V shed 6 bases and J 6 bases; nucleotides not matched to a gene: 10. The CDR3 sequence is 14 residues long. CDR3 bases: TGTGCCAGCAGACTTCGAGACAGGGCAGCTGAAGCTTTCTTT. As protein: CASRLRDRAAEAFF.

This rearrangement joins TRBV11-2 to TRBJ2-5; D remains ambiguous. CDR3 size: 12 residues. Germline lookup yields CDR1 SGHAT and CDR2 FQNNGV. V lost 0 bases to trimming and J lost 5 bases, with 4 bases between them. The CDR3 protein is CASSLDQETQYF. CDR3 coding DNA: TGTGCCAGCAGCTTAGATCAGGAGACCCAGTACTTC.

This chain connects TRBV19 to TRBJ2-7; 9 bases match TRBD1. The V segment lost 4 bases and the J segment 3 bases; nucleotides outside the gene matches: 1. The CDR3 has 13 residues. The V gene's germline CDR1 is LNHDA and CDR2 SQIVND (reference sequence). The CDR3, as DNA: TGTGCCAGTAGTAAGGACAGGGGCTACGAGCAGTACTTC. Translation gives CASSKDRGYEQYF.

The CDR3 nucleotides are TGCAGCGTTGACATCAGGGAGATCTCTGGGGCCAACGTCCTGACTTTC. It yields the protein CSVDIREISGANVLTF. The chain is built from TRBV29-1 and TRBJ2-6; the D gene could be TRBD1 or TRBD2 (5 bases each). The V and J ends lost 3 bases and 0 bases respectively, with 12 bases between them. The length of the CDR3 is 16 residues. Germline CDR1 SQVTM, CDR2 ANQGSEA.

The gene calls are TRBV6-2 or TRBV6-3 and TRBJ2-2, with D tentatively TRBD1 (6 bases). V gave up 2 bases and J gave up 2 bases, with 15 bases separating them. This CDR3 region has 17 residues. Per germline, CDR1 MNHEY and CDR2 SVGEGT. CDR3: CASSYRQDRVNTGELFF. CDR3 coding DNA: TGTGCCAGCAGTTACCGCCAGGACAGAGTTAACACCGGGGAGCTGTTTTTT.